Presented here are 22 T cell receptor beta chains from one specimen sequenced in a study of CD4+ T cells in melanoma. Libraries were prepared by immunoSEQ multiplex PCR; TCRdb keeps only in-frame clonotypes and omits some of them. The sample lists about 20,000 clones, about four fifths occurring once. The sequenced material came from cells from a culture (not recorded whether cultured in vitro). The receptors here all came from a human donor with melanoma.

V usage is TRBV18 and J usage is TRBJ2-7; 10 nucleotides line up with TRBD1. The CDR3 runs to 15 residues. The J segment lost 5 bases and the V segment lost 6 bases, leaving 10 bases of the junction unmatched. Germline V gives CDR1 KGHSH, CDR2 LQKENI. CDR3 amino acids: CASSLSGTGDDEQYF. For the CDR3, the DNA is TGTGCCAGCTCCCTATCCGGGACAGGGGACGACGAGCAGTACTTC. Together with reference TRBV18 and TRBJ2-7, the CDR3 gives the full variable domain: NAGVMQNPRHLVRRRGQEARLRCSPMKGHSHVYWYRQLPEEGLKFMVYLQKENIIDESGMPKERFSAEFPKEGPSILRIQQVVRGDSAAYFCASSLSGTGDDEQYFGPGTRLTVT.

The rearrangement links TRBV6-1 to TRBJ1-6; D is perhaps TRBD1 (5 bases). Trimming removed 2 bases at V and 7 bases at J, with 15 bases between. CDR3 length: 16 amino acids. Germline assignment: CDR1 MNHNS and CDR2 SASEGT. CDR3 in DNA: TGTGCCAGCAGTGAACTAATCGGCAGGGCGAATTCACCCCTCCACTTT. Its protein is CASSELIGRANSPLHF.

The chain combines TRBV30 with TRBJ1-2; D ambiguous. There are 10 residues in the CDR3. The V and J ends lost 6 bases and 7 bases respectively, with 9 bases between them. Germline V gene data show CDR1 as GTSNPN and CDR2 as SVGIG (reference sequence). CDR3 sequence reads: CACWRGGYTF. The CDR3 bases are TGTGCCTGCTGGCGGGGTGGCTACACCTTC.

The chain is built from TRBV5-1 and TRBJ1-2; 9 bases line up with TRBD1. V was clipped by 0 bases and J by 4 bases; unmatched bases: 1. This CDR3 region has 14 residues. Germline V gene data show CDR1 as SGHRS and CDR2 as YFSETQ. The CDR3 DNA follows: TGCGCCAGCAGCTTGGAGGGACAGGGCTATGGCTACACCTTC. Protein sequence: CASSLEGQGYGYTF.

The CDR3 DNA follows: TGTGCCAGCAGCTTAGGCTTGAGCACGGACAGGGTAGGCGAGCAGTACTTC. It encodes CASSLGLSTDRVGEQYF. The chain is built from TRBV7-9 and TRBJ2-7; 8 bases map to TRBD1. Germline V gene data show CDR1 as SEHNR and CDR2 as FQNEAQ (reference sequence). The CDR3 has 17 residues. With 1 base clipped from V and 6 bases from J, the junction kept 14 bases outside the gene matches. Together with reference TRBV7-9 and TRBJ2-7, the CDR3 gives the full variable domain: DTGVSQNPRHKITKRGQNVTFRCDPISEHNRLYWYRQTLGQGPEFLTYFQNEAQLEKSRLLSDRFSAERPKGSFSTLEIQRTEQGDSAMYLCASSLGLSTDRVGEQYFGPGTRLTVT.

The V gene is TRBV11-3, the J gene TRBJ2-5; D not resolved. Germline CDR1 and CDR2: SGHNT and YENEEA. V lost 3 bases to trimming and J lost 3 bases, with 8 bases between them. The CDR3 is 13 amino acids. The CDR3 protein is CASSFQSEETQYF. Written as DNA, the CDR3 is TGTGCCAGCAGCTTTCAGTCAGAAGAGACCCAGTACTTC.

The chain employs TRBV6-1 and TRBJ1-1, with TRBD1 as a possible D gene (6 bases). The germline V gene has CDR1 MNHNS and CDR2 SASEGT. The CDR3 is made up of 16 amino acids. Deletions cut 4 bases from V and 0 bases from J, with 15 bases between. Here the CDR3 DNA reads TGTGCCAGCAGTGGAAAACAGGGCCTGGTGAACACTGAAGCTTTCTTT. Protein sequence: CASSGKQGLVNTEAFF.

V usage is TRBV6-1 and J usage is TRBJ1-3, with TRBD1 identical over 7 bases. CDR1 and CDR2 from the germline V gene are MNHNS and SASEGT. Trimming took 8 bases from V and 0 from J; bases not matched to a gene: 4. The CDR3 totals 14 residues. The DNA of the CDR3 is TGTGCCAGCTCGGGACAGAGCTCTGGAAACACCATATATTTT. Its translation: CASSGQSSGNTIYF.

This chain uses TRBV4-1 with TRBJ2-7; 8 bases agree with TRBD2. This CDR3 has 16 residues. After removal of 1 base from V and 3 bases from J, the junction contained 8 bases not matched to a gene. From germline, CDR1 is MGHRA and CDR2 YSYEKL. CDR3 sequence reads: CASSQVLPGLDYEQYF. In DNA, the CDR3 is TGCGCCAGCAGCCAAGTTTTGCCGGGACTAGACTACGAGCAGTACTTC.

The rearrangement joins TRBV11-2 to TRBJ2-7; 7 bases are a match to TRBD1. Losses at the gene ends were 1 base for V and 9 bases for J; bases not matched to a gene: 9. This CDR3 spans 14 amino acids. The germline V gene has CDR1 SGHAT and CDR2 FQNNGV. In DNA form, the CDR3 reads TGTGCCAGCAGCTTAGGACAGGGTAAAATGATGCAGTACTTC. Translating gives CASSLGQGKMMQYF.

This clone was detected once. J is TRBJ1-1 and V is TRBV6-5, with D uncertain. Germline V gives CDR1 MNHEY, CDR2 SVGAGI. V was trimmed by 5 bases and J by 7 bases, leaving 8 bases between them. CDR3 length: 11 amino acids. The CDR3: CASSNRYEAFF. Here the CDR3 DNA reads TGTGCCAGCAGTAACCGATATGAAGCTTTCTTT.

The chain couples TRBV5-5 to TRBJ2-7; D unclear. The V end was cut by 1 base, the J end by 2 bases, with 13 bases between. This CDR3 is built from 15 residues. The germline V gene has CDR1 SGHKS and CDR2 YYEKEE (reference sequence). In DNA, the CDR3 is TGTGCCAGCAGCTTGTGGGCTTTCGGTCCCTACGAGCAGTACTTC. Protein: CASSLWAFGPYEQYF.

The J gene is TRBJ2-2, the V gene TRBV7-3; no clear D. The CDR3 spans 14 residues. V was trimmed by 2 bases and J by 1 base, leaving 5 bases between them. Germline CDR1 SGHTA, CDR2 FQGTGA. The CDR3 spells CASSLFGNTGELFF. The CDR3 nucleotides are TGTGCCAGCAGCTTATTCGGGAACACCGGGGAGCTGTTTTTT.

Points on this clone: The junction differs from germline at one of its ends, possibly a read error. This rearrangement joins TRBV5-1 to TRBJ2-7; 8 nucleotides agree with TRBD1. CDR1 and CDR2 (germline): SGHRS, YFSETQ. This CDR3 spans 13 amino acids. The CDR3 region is CASSLGQVGEQYF. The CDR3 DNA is TGCGCCAGCAGTTTGGGACAGGTAGGCGAGCAGTACTTC.

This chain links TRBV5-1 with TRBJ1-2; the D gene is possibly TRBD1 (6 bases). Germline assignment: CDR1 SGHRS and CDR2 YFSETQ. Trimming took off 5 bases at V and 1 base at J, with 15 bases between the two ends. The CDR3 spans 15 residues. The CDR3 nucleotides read TGCGCCAGCAGACCTCAGACAGGCCTTAACTATGGCTACACCTTC. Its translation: CASRPQTGLNYGYTF.

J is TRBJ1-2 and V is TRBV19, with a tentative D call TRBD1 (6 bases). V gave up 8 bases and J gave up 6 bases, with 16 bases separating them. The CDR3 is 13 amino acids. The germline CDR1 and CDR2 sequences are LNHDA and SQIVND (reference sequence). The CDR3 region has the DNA TGTGCCAGTGGAATGACAGGAATTAATGGCTACACCTTC. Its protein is CASGMTGINGYTF.

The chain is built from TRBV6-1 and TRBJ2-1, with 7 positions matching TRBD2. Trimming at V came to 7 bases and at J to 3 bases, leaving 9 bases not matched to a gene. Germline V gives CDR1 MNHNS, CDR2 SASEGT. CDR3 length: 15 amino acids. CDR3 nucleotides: TGTGCCAGCAACATGGGCGGGGGAGGCTACAATGAGCAGTTCTTC. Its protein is CASNMGGGGYNEQFF.

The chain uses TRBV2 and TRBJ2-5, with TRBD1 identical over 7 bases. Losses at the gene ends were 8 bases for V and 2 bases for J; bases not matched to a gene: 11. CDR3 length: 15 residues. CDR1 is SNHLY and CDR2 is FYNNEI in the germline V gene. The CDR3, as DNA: TGTGCCAGCTTGACAGGGTCTTCGCGACAAGAGACCCAGTACTTC. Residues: CASLTGSSRQETQYF.

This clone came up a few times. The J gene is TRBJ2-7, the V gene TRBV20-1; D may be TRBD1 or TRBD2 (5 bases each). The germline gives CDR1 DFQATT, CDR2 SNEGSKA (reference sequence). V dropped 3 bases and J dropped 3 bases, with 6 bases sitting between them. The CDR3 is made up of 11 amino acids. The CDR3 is CSARGVYEQYF. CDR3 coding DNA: TGCAGTGCTAGGGGGGTCTACGAGCAGTACTTC.

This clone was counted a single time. The CDR3 reads CASSQGFMSGYTF. As DNA, the CDR3 is TGCGCCAGCAGCCAAGGATTCATGAGTGGCTACACCTTC. The chain combines TRBV4-1 with TRBJ1-2; D call uncertain. Germline V gives CDR1 MGHRA, CDR2 YSYEKL. V shed 1 base and J shed 7 bases, with 10 bases lying between them. The CDR3 totals 13 residues.

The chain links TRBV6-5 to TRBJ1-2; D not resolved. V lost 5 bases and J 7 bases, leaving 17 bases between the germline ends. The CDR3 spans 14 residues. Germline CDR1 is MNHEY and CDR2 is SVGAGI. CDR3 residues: CASSPRERGRGYTF. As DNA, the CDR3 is TGTGCCAGCAGTCCTCGGGAACGGGGTCGTGGCTACACCTTC.

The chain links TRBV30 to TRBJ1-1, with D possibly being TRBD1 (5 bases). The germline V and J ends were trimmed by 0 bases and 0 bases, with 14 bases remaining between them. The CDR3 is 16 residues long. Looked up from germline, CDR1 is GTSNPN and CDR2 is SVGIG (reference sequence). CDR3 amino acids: CAWSVRGTVMNTEAFF. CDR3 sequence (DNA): TGTGCCTGGAGTGTTAGAGGGACCGTTATGAACACTGAAGCTTTCTTT.